These T cell receptor beta chains were read from a single sample in a study of immune evolution from preneoplasia to lung adenocarcinoma. Libraries were prepared by immunoSEQ multiplex PCR; TCRdb keeps only in-frame clonotypes and omits some of them. The repertoire holds approximately 7,700 clones, with approximately 86% as singletons. The material sequenced was FFPE minimally invasive lung adenocarcinoma tissue. These receptors originate from a person aged 80 or over with lung adenocarcinoma. CDR3s include the opening cysteine and the closing phenylalanine or tryptophan. The D gene is left open where the match is weak. For some rows the clone size is stated as once, few or many, or as a class when expanded; others skip it.

abundance: .
v_gene: TRBV7-3
j_gene: TRBJ2-2
d_gene: .
CDR3aa: CASSLDAWQATNTGELFF
CDR3nt: TGTGCCAGCAGCTTAGACGCTTGGCAGGCTACGAACACCGGGGAGCTGTTTTTT

abundance: once
v_gene: TRBV4-2
j_gene: TRBJ2-2
d_gene: TRBD2
CDR3aa: CASSPEQPGTSGRALRTGELFF
CDR3nt: TGTGCCAGCAGCCCCGAACAACCCGGGACTAGCGGGAGGGCCCTCCGCACCGGGGAGCTGTTTTTT

abundance: .
v_gene: TRBV2
j_gene: TRBJ2-3
d_gene: TRBD1
CDR3aa: CASSSQGRTDTQYF
CDR3nt: TGTGCCAGCAGTTCACAGGGGCGCACAGATACGCAGTATTTT

abundance: .
v_gene: TRBV11-2
j_gene: TRBJ2-7
d_gene: .
CDR3aa: CASSLAASEQYF
CDR3nt: TGTGCCAGCAGCTTAGCGGCTAGCGAGCAGTACTTC

abundance: .
v_gene: TRBV15
j_gene: TRBJ2-2
d_gene: .
CDR3aa: CATSRDRGTSTGELFF
CDR3nt: TGTGCCACCAGCAGAGATCGGGGGACATCGACCGGGGAGCTGTTTTTT

abundance: few
v_gene: TRBV7-6
j_gene: TRBJ2-1
d_gene: .
CDR3aa: CASSRGSSVNEQFF
CDR3nt: TGTGCCAGCAGCCGCGGTAGTTCTGTCAATGAGCAGTTCTTC

abundance: .
v_gene: TRBV5-1
j_gene: TRBJ1-1
d_gene: .
CDR3aa: CASSLAGRDAFF
CDR3nt: TGCGCCAGCAGCTTGGCCGGGCGAGATGCTTTCTTT

abundance: .
v_gene: TRBV30
j_gene: TRBJ2-3
d_gene: TRBD2
CDR3aa: CAWSSTSGRAGGGTQYF
CDR3nt: TGTGCCTGGAGTTCGACTAGCGGGAGGGCCGGGGGGGGTACGCAGTATTTT

abundance: .
v_gene: TRBV11-2
j_gene: TRBJ2-1
d_gene: .
CDR3aa: CASRLGSGSSYNEQFF
CDR3nt: TGTGCCAGCAGGTTAGGGTCAGGGAGCTCCTACAATGAGCAGTTCTTC

abundance: .
v_gene: TRBV2
j_gene: TRBJ2-3
d_gene: .
CDR3aa: CASSMGLYTDTQYF
CDR3nt: TGTGCCAGCAGTATGGGACTTTACACAGATACGCAGTATTTT

abundance: once
v_gene: TRBV20-1
j_gene: TRBJ2-1
d_gene: .
CDR3aa: CSASPGRVQFF
CDR3nt: TGCAGTGCTAGTCCCGGGCGTGTGCAGTTCTTC

abundance: .
v_gene: TRBV5-6
j_gene: TRBJ1-5
d_gene: .
CDR3aa: CASSLGVSSQPQHF
CDR3nt: TGTGCCAGCAGCTTGGGTGTCTCCAGCCAGCCCCAGCATTTT

abundance: .
v_gene: TRBV15
j_gene: TRBJ1-3
d_gene: .
CDR3aa: CATSRERGPGNTIYF
CDR3nt: TGTGCCACCAGCAGAGAAAGGGGCCCTGGAAACACCATATATTTT

abundance: .
v_gene: TRBV6-5
j_gene: TRBJ2-2
d_gene: .
CDR3aa: CASVGGPGELFF
CDR3nt: TGTGCCAGCGTTGGGGGGCCCGGGGAGCTGTTTTTT

abundance: .
v_gene: TRBV6-4
j_gene: TRBJ2-1
d_gene: TRBD1
CDR3aa: CASSAQDRGTGEQFF
CDR3nt: TGTGCCAGCAGTGCCCAGGACAGGGGGACGGGGGAGCAGTTCTTC

abundance: few
v_gene: TRBV19
j_gene: TRBJ2-7
d_gene: .
CDR3aa: CASSTEHSPWEQYF
CDR3nt: TGTGCCAGTAGTACCGAACATAGTCCCTGGGAGCAGTACTTC

abundance: .
v_gene: TRBV6-5
j_gene: TRBJ2-7
d_gene: .
CDR3aa: CASSSGQLSTYEQYF
CDR3nt: TGTGCCAGCAGTTCCGGACAGCTGTCCACCTACGAGCAGTACTTC

abundance: once
v_gene: TRBV28
j_gene: TRBJ2-7
d_gene: .
CDR3aa: CASSLVDRSYEQYF
CDR3nt: TGTGCCAGCAGTTTAGTAGACAGATCCTACGAGCAGTACTTC

abundance: .
v_gene: TRBV4-1
j_gene: TRBJ2-3
d_gene: .
CDR3aa: CASSQGGAGGGTDTQYF
CDR3nt: TGCGCCAGCAGCCAGGGCGGGGCAGGGGGAGGCACAGATACGCAGTATTTT

abundance: .
v_gene: TRBV5-1
j_gene: TRBJ2-1
d_gene: .
CDR3aa: CASSPRQSLTYNEQFF
CDR3nt: TGCGCCAGCAGCCCACGACAGAGTCTGACCTACAATGAGCAGTTCTTC

abundance: few
v_gene: TRBV19
j_gene: TRBJ1-5
d_gene: .
CDR3aa: CASTSGGNQPQHF
CDR3nt: TGTGCCAGTACGTCAGGGGGCAATCAGCCCCAGCATTTT

abundance: .
v_gene: TRBV18
j_gene: TRBJ2-7
d_gene: .
CDR3aa: CASSPNPSDEQYF
CDR3nt: TGTGCCAGCTCACCAAATCCTTCGGACGAGCAGTACTTC

abundance: .
v_gene: TRBV5-1
j_gene: TRBJ2-1
d_gene: .
CDR3aa: CASSLAGPYNEQFF
CDR3nt: TGCGCCAGCAGCTTGGCAGGGCCATACAATGAGCAGTTCTTC

abundance: .
v_gene: TRBV7-2
j_gene: TRBJ2-6
d_gene: .
CDR3aa: CASSPQIATGANVLTF
CDR3nt: TGTGCCAGCAGCCCGCAGATCGCGACTGGGGCCAACGTCCTGACTTTC

abundance: .
v_gene: TRBV19
j_gene: TRBJ1-1
d_gene: .
CDR3aa: CASSIGVAEAFF
CDR3nt: TGTGCCAGTAGTATAGGTGTCGCTGAAGCTTTCTTT

abundance: .
v_gene: TRBV19
j_gene: TRBJ2-7
d_gene: TRBD1
CDR3aa: CASSIWKTGPGEQYF
CDR3nt: TGTGCCAGTAGTATATGGAAGACAGGGCCGGGGGAGCAGTACTTC

abundance: .
v_gene: TRBV5-1
j_gene: TRBJ2-5
d_gene: .
CDR3aa: CASSTYVGGETQYF
CDR3nt: TGCGCCAGCAGCACCTATGTGGGGGGAGAGACCCAGTACTTC

abundance: .
v_gene: TRBV5-1
j_gene: TRBJ1-1
d_gene: .
CDR3aa: CASSLVGEKNTEAFF
CDR3nt: TGCGCCAGCAGCTTGGTCGGGGAAAAGAACACTGAAGCTTTCTTT

abundance: .
v_gene: TRBV28
j_gene: TRBJ2-7
d_gene: TRBD2
CDR3aa: CASVTSGRAEQYF
CDR3nt: TGTGCCAGCGTGACTAGCGGGAGAGCCGAGCAGTACTTC

abundance: .
v_gene: TRBV10-3
j_gene: TRBJ2-2
d_gene: TRBD2
CDR3aa: CAISGFQGLATGELFF
CDR3nt: TGTGCCATCAGTGGTTTCCAGGGACTAGCGACCGGGGAGCTGTTTTTT

abundance: .
v_gene: TRBV6-1
j_gene: TRBJ2-2
d_gene: .
CDR3aa: CASSEYTGELFF
CDR3nt: TGTGCCAGCAGTGAATACACCGGGGAGCTGTTTTTT

abundance: .
v_gene: TRBV4-2
j_gene: TRBJ2-1
d_gene: TRBD2
CDR3aa: CASSQAWGTSGLNEQFF
CDR3nt: TGTGCCAGCAGCCAAGCATGGGGGACTAGCGGACTCAATGAGCAGTTCTTC

abundance: few
v_gene: TRBV2
j_gene: TRBJ2-1
d_gene: TRBD2
CDR3aa: CASSEAGTSEDEQFF
CDR3nt: TGTGCCAGCAGTGAGGCCGGGACTAGCGAGGATGAGCAGTTCTTC

abundance: .
v_gene: TRBV11-3
j_gene: TRBJ1-4
d_gene: .
CDR3aa: CASSPHRGGREKLFF
CDR3nt: TGTGCCAGCAGCCCCCACAGAGGGGGACGGGAAAAACTGTTTTTT

abundance: .
v_gene: TRBV9
j_gene: TRBJ1-4
d_gene: .
CDR3aa: CASSNGVGASNEKLFF
CDR3nt: TGTGCCAGCAGCAATGGCGTAGGAGCGTCTAATGAAAAACTGTTTTTT

abundance: once
v_gene: TRBV21-1
j_gene: TRBJ2-7
d_gene: .
CDR3aa: CASSKVGYEQYF
CDR3nt: TGTGCCAGCAGCAAAGTAGGATACGAGCAGTACTTC

abundance: .
v_gene: TRBV4-2
j_gene: TRBJ1-5
d_gene: .
CDR3aa: CASSQYWGSDQPQHF
CDR3nt: TGTGCCAGCAGCCAATATTGGGGGTCGGATCAGCCCCAGCATTTT

abundance: .
v_gene: TRBV11-2
j_gene: TRBJ2-7
d_gene: TRBD2
CDR3aa: CASSLSSGGYEQYF
CDR3nt: TGTGCCAGCAGCCTATCTAGCGGGGGCTACGAGCAGTACTTC

abundance: .
v_gene: TRBV14
j_gene: TRBJ2-7
d_gene: .
CDR3aa: CASSQDLGYEQYF
CDR3nt: TGTGCCAGCAGCCAAGATCTGGGTTACGAGCAGTACTTC

abundance: .
v_gene: TRBV29-1
j_gene: TRBJ2-1
d_gene: TRBD2
CDR3aa: CSVGTSGGAYNEQFF
CDR3nt: TGCAGCGTTGGGACTAGCGGGGGGGCCTACAATGAGCAGTTCTTC

abundance: .
v_gene: TRBV5-1
j_gene: TRBJ2-2
d_gene: .
CDR3aa: CASSVQGQNTGELFF
CDR3nt: TGCGCCAGCAGCGTGCAAGGGCAGAACACCGGGGAGCTGTTTTTT

abundance: once
v_gene: TRBV9
j_gene: TRBJ2-5
d_gene: .
CDR3aa: CASSVSSGQGETQYF
CDR3nt: TGTGCCAGCAGCGTTTCCTCGGGACAAGGGGAGACCCAGTACTTC

abundance: .
v_gene: TRBV11-2
j_gene: TRBJ2-5
d_gene: .
CDR3aa: CASSGDGLREKTQYF
CDR3nt: TGTGCCAGCTCTGGAGACGGCCTGAGAGAGAAGACCCAGTACTTC

abundance: .
v_gene: TRBV5-1
j_gene: TRBJ2-7
d_gene: TRBD2
CDR3aa: CASSPGLAGVLGEQYF
CDR3nt: TGCGCCAGCAGCCCGGGACTAGCGGGAGTGTTAGGCGAGCAGTACTTC

abundance: once
v_gene: TRBV5-4
j_gene: TRBJ2-7
d_gene: .
CDR3aa: CASSGKSGFTYEQYF
CDR3nt: TGTGCCAGCAGCGGAAAGTCAGGGTTTACCTACGAGCAGTACTTC

abundance: .
v_gene: TRBV6-6
j_gene: TRBJ1-5
d_gene: .
CDR3aa: CASSQPGQFNQPQHF
CDR3nt: TGTGCCAGCAGTCAACCGGGACAATTCAATCAGCCCCAGCATTTT

abundance: .
v_gene: TRBV10-2
j_gene: TRBJ2-5
d_gene: .
CDR3aa: CASSDLGRFGTQYF
CDR3nt: TGCGCCAGCAGTGACCTCGGACGGTTTGGGACCCAGTACTTC

abundance: .
v_gene: TRBV28
j_gene: TRBJ2-7
d_gene: .
CDR3aa: CASRSGTSAYEQYF
CDR3nt: TGTGCCAGCAGATCCGGGACTTCGGCCTACGAGCAGTACTTC